The 10 T cell receptor beta chains listed next were all sequenced from one sample in a study of beta chain features in type 1 diabetes. Since all of the isolated RNA was reverse transcribed, expressed TCRB transcripts were what got sequenced. The protocol was immunoSEQ multiplex PCR, while the TCRdb copy is restricted to in-frame clones and leaves out a portion. The sample yields about 150,000 clones, 11% seen once. Sequencing used central memory CD4+ T cells from blood. Every receptor here comes from a man aged 18 to 29 in good health.

In its sample, this clone was seen a few times. This chain connects TRBV11-2 to TRBJ2-7, with a weak D call TRBD2 (5 bases). CDR1 and CDR2 (germline): SGHAT, FQNNGV. This CDR3 has 14 residues. The V gene lost 0 bases and the J gene lost 3 bases, with 9 bases spanning the gap. The CDR3 DNA reads as TGTGCCAGCAGCTTAGACCTGGACTTCTACGAGCAGTACTTC. It encodes CASSLDLDFYEQYF.

The chain carries TRBV18 and TRBJ2-6, with 10 positions matching TRBD1. Germline-derived CDR1 and CDR2 are KGHSH and LQKENI. The CDR3 totals 19 residues. The V and J ends lost 0 bases and 2 bases, in that order; junction bases with no gene match: 7. CDR3 amino acids: CASSPPRDRGGPGANVLTF. CDR3 coding DNA: TGTGCCAGCTCACCACCTCGGGACAGGGGAGGACCTGGGGCCAACGTCCTGACTTTC.

The chain links TRBV7-2 to TRBJ2-6, with D perhaps given as TRBD1 or TRBD2 (5 bases each). The CDR3 has 14 residues. V lost 6 bases to trimming and J lost 2 bases, with 8 bases between them. Germline-derived CDR1 and CDR2 are SGHTA and FQGNSA. This CDR3 reads CASRRGAGANVLTF. The CDR3 bases are TGTGCCAGCAGGAGAGGGGCTGGGGCCAACGTCCTGACTTTC.

This chain uses TRBV6-6 with TRBJ2-1; 7 nucleotides agree with TRBD2. J was trimmed by 9 bases and V by 11 bases; bases with no gene match: 13. The CDR3 totals 13 residues. The germline gives CDR1 MNHNY, CDR2 SVGAGI (reference sequence). CDR3 protein: CAVASGPKGEQFF. The CDR3 DNA reads as TGTGCCGTCGCTAGCGGCCCAAAGGGTGAGCAGTTCTTC.

This clone was detected only a few times. CDR3 sequence reads: CASSSPRIEAFF. In DNA form, the CDR3 reads TGTGCCAGCAGCTCACCACGGATTGAAGCTTTCTTT. The chain recombines TRBV28 with TRBJ1-1; D not resolved. The CDR3 consists of 12 residues. Germline loops: CDR1 MDHEN, CDR2 SYDVKM. Deletions cut 6 bases from V and 7 bases from J, with 12 bases between.

The chain couples TRBV7-2 to TRBJ2-2; 7 nucleotides agree with TRBD2. CDR1 and CDR2 (germline): SGHTA, FQGNSA. The CDR3 has 17 residues. After removal of 1 base from V and 1 base from J, the junction contained 6 bases not matched to a gene. CDR3 residues: CASSLVASSGNTGELFF. CDR3 DNA: TGTGCCAGCAGCTTAGTAGCGTCTAGCGGGAACACCGGGGAGCTGTTTTTT.

This clone has at least ten counts. The chain employs TRBV2 and TRBJ1-2; D is uncertain. CDR1 and CDR2 from the germline V gene are SNHLY and FYNNEI. Trimming left V 3 bases short and J 6 bases short, with 2 bases between. This CDR3 spans 10 amino acids. The CDR3 is CASSENGYTF. The CDR3 DNA follows: TGTGCCAGCAGTGAGAATGGCTACACCTTC.

This chain uses TRBV9 with TRBJ2-2, with TRBD2 as a possible D gene (6 bases). V was trimmed by 4 bases and J by 8 bases, leaving 18 bases between them. The length of the CDR3 is 15 residues. Germline CDR1 and CDR2: SGDLS and YYNGEE. The CDR3 coding sequence is TGTGCCAGCAGCCCCCGGGGAGGCCTCGGTGGGGAGCTGTTTTTT. Translated, it gives CASSPRGGLGGELFF. Combining the CDR3 with reference TRBV9 and TRBJ2-2 gives the whole variable domain DSGVTQTPKHLITATGQRVTLRCSPRSGDLSVYWYQQSLDQGLQFLIQYYNGEERAKGNILERFSAQQFPDLHSELNLSSLELGDSALYFCASSPRGGLGGELFFGEGSRLTVL.

The rearrangement links TRBV11-2 to TRBJ2-5; 7 bases align to TRBD1. Germline V lookup: CDR1 SGHAT, CDR2 FQNNGV. V lost 5 bases to trimming and J lost 4 bases; unmatched junction nucleotides: 16. The length of the CDR3 is 17 residues. Written as DNA, the CDR3 is TGTGCCAGCAGCCACGGGCCCCCGAACAGGGGTGGAGAGACCCAGTACTTC. As protein: CASSHGPPNRGGETQYF.

J is TRBJ1-2 and V is TRBV7-9; 9 nucleotides agree with TRBD1. CDR1 and CDR2 from the germline V gene are SEHNR and FQNEAQ (reference sequence). After removal of 5 bases from V and 2 bases from J, the junction contained 3 bases not matched to a gene. This CDR3 spans 14 amino acids. As DNA, the CDR3 is TGTGCCAGCAGCAGGACAGGGGAGAACTATGGCTACACCTTC. Residues: CASSRTGENYGYTF.